This T cell receptor beta chain comes out of a study of Graves' ophthalmopathy and Graves' hyperthyroidism. The wider study: Peripheral blood (taken before any treatment) was collected at initial diagnosis.

The CDR3 contains 14 residues. CDR1 DFQATT and CDR2 SNEGSKA come from the germline V gene (reference sequence). Trimming cost V 3 bases and J 3 bases; bases outside gene matches: 7. This clonotype has at least ten counts. Its target is unknown. Ophthalmopathy donors were characterized by moderate-to-severe activity, CAS of at least 3, NOSPECS of at least 4, and duration under 3 months. Broader study findings: Between ophthalmopathy and stable hyperthyroidism, a 13-signature model drew a separation with roughly 88% sensitivity and around 80% specificity.

Amplification from RNA transcripts yielded the TCR beta CDR3 regions. The authors performed first-round RT-PCR with HTBI primers and then a second-round multiplex PCR. TCRdb itself ran the multiplex PCR reads through MiXCR, one entry per CDR3 protein. Seen here are 200,000 to 250,000 distinct CDR3 sequences, 20% to 25% observed once, and the top ten hold 43%. The specimen sequenced was peripheral blood. This receptor was identified in a woman in her 50s with Graves' ophthalmopathy. This rearrangement joins TRBV20-1 to TRBJ1-2, with 7 positions matching TRBD1. DNA of the CDR3: TGCAGTGCTAGTGTGGACAGGTCCTACTATGGCTACACCTTC. Its protein product is CSASVDRSYYGYTF.